These 15 T cell receptor beta chains were sequenced from one sample in a study of blood T cell repertoires in COVID-19. TCRdb's table, derived via immunoSEQ multiplex PCR, lists solely in-frame clones and lacks some. The data contain approximately 210,000 clones, roughly 90% of them seen just once; the ten biggest clones take up 0.78%. The sequenced sample was peripheral blood. The receptors were gathered from a woman in her 70s with acute or convalescent COVID-19.

The chain uses TRBV3-1 (or the pseudogene TRBV3-2) and TRBJ1-1; 9 nucleotides align to TRBD1. Looked up from germline, CDR1 is LGHDT and CDR2 is YNNKEL (reference sequence). The CDR3 covers 14 residues. V dropped 5 bases and J dropped 4; count of bases not matched to a gene: 5. This chain's CDR3 is CASSWDRVATEAFF. Written as DNA, the CDR3 is TGTGCCAGCAGCTGGGACAGGGTCGCCACTGAAGCTTTCTTT.

This chain links TRBV29-1 with TRBJ1-2; D possibly corresponds to TRBD1 (6 bases). CDR1 and CDR2 (germline): SQVTM, ANQGSEA. The CDR3 spans 13 residues. V shed 2 bases and J shed 4 bases, with 11 bases lying between them. The CDR3 loop reads CSVEWGLGYGYTF. CDR3 DNA sequence: TGCAGCGTTGAATGGGGGCTCGGCTATGGCTACACCTTC.

The chain employs TRBV5-8 and TRBJ1-1; unclear D gene. V shed 7 bases and J shed 0 bases, with 16 bases lying between them. CDR1 is SGHTS, CDR2 YDEGEE, per germline. CDR3 size: 15 residues. The CDR3 DNA reads as TGTGCCAGCGGTAGATCCCTCCTGATGAACACTGAAGCTTTCTTT. Its translation is CASGRSLLMNTEAFF.

The chain links TRBV3-1 (or the pseudogene TRBV3-2) to TRBJ1-2; D gene unclear. Germline lookup yields CDR1 LGHDT and CDR2 YNNKEL (reference sequence). Trimming pared 1 base from V and 7 bases from J, leaving 13 bases between. CDR3 length: 14 residues. CDR3 bases: TGTGCCAGCAGCCAAGTAAGGACTCCCGGTGGCTACACCTTC. It specifies CASSQVRTPGGYTF.

This sequence joins TRBV11-2 and TRBJ2-3; 11 nucleotides match TRBD2. Germline V gives CDR1 SGHAT, CDR2 FQNNGV. The CDR3 is 17 amino acids. V was clipped by 0 bases and J by 5 bases; unmatched bases: 7. The CDR3 is CASSLEILAGVVDTQYF. DNA for the CDR3: TGTGCCAGCAGCTTAGAAATACTAGCGGGAGTGGTAGATACGCAGTATTTT. Full variable domain (remainder filled in from reference TRBV11-2 and TRBJ2-3): EAGVAQSPRYKIIEKRQSVAFWCNPISGHATLYWYQQILGQGPKLLIQFQNNGVVDDSQLPKDRFSAERLKGVDSTLKIQPAKLEDSAVYLCASSLEILAGVVDTQYFGPGTRLTVL.

V usage is TRBV14 and J usage is TRBJ1-1, with D maybe TRBD1 (6 bases). CDR1 is SGHDN, CDR2 FVKESK, per germline. V was pared by 0 bases and J by 5 bases, with 13 bases between. The CDR3 loop spans 15 amino acids. CDR3 DNA: TGTGCCAGCAGCCAAGATAACAGGGCAGTGACTGAAGCTTTCTTT. Protein product: CASSQDNRAVTEAFF.

Worth noting for this clone: Other DNA sequences in this sample translate to the same CDR3. V gene TRBV2 combines with J gene TRBJ1-1; tentative D call: TRBD1 (5 bases). The CDR3 loop spans 13 amino acids. Trimming took 5 bases from V and 2 from J, leaving 9 bases between them. Germline V CDR1 and CDR2: SNHLY, FYNNEI. The CDR3 DNA is TGTGCCAGCAGTCTTCAGGGTAACACTGAAGCTTTCTTT. This sequence encodes CASSLQGNTEAFF. Based on the CDR3 plus reference TRBV2 and TRBJ1-1, the full variable domain is EPEVTQTPSHQVTQMGQEVILRCVPISNHLYFYWYRQILGQKVEFLVSFYNNEISEKSEIFDDQFSVERPDGSNFTLKIRSTKLEDSAMYFCASSLQGNTEAFFGQGTRLTVV.

This clone appeared a few times. V gene TRBV3-1 (or the pseudogene TRBV3-2) combines with J gene TRBJ2-7, with D perhaps TRBD2 (6 bases). This CDR3 region has 14 residues. Looked up from germline, CDR1 is LGHDT and CDR2 is YNNKEL (reference sequence). The V gene lost 8 bases and the J gene lost 2 bases, with 16 bases spanning the gap. This CDR3 is CASSSSGGTYEQYF. CDR3 bases: TGTGCCAGCTCCTCCTCAGGAGGGACCTACGAGCAGTACTTC.

The J gene is TRBJ1-1, the V gene TRBV14; D might be TRBD1 (5 bases). The germline V gene has CDR1 SGHDN and CDR2 FVKESK. The CDR3 length is 13 residues. The V end was cut by 4 bases, the J end by 5 bases, with 11 bases between. Here the CDR3 reads CASSRGVWTEAFF. The DNA of the CDR3 is TGTGCCAGCAGCCGGGGGGTGTGGACTGAAGCTTTCTTT.

This clone was seen once. The chain has TRBV5-1 and TRBJ1-5; TRBD1 agrees at 7 bases. The CDR3 totals 14 residues. Germline loops: CDR1 SGHRS, CDR2 YFSETQ. Trimming at V came to 4 bases and at J to 3 bases, leaving 4 bases not matched to a gene. The DNA of the CDR3 is TGCGCCAGCAGCCGCGGGACAGACAATCAGCCCCAGCATTTT. Translating it yields CASSRGTDNQPQHF.

This chain joins TRBV7-3 and TRBJ2-5, with D perhaps TRBD2 (5 bases). Trimming took off 4 bases at V and 7 bases at J, with 16 bases between the two ends. There are 14 residues in the CDR3. Germline V gene data show CDR1 as SGHTA and CDR2 as FQGTGA. CDR3 sequence reads: CASSSGSAGVTQYF. Here the CDR3 DNA reads TGTGCCAGCAGCTCTGGGAGCGCCGGGGTGACCCAGTACTTC.

The V call is TRBV6-5, the J call TRBJ1-6; D ambiguous. The V end was cut by 4 bases, the J end by 7 bases, with 14 bases between. Germline V CDR1 and CDR2: MNHEY, SVGAGI. The CDR3 sequence is 15 residues long. In DNA form, the CDR3 reads TGTGCCAGCAGTTCGTCCGCGGTTCTAAATTCACCCCTCCACTTT. Translating gives CASSSSAVLNSPLHF.

In this sample, this clone turned up once. CDR3: CASSEGARGNTIYF. The CDR3 DNA follows: TGCGCCAGCAGTGAGGGGGCGAGGGGAAACACCATATATTTT. The chain joins TRBV5-1 to TRBJ1-3; 7 positions agree with TRBD1. Germline values: CDR1 SGHRS, CDR2 YFSETQ. V was clipped by 5 bases and J by 4 bases; unmatched bases: 6. This CDR3 is built from 14 residues.

V gene TRBV24-1 combines with J gene TRBJ2-1, with 12 bases matching TRBD2. This CDR3 is 14 amino acids long. J was trimmed by 8 bases and V by 8 bases; bases with no gene match: 6. Germline V lookup: CDR1 KGHDR, CDR2 SFDVKD. The DNA for the CDR3 is TGTGCCACCATGGCTAGCGGGAGGGATTATGAGCAGTTCTTC. Encoded protein: CATMASGRDYEQFF.

The chain is built from TRBV28 and TRBJ2-1; D ambiguous. Per the germline V gene, CDR1 is MDHEN and CDR2 is SYDVKM. The CDR3 covers 14 residues. V shed 6 bases and J shed 1 base, with 10 bases lying between them. The CDR3 coding sequence is TGTGCCAGCAGGGCGGTAATGTCCTACAATGAGCAGTTCTTC. Its protein is CASRAVMSYNEQFF.